Listed below are T cell receptor beta chains from one sample, sequenced in a study of CD8 T cells in Susac syndrome. TCRdb re-called the immunoSEQ multiplex PCR reads with MiXCR, one entry per CDR3 protein. The profile covers 170,000 or so distinct CDR3 sequences, with 85% to 95% appearing a single time and 0.099% taken by the ten largest. The specimen was CD4+ T cells from PBMCs. The receptors were gathered from a human donor with Susac syndrome. CDR3s include the opening cysteine and the closing phenylalanine or tryptophan. Only some rows state a clone size, as once, few, many or a class for expanded clones.

clone_size	v_call	j_call	cdr3_length	cdr3_aa
-	TRBV29-1	TRBJ2-3	14	CSVGGQVRTDTQYF
once	TRBV20-1	TRBJ2-4	20	CSARVDPGTGPRLAKNIQYF
-	TRBV9	TRBJ1-6	14	CASSTRQGNSPLHF
-	TRBV5-1	TRBJ2-7	15	CASSVGTGGEYEQYF
-	TRBV20-1	TRBJ2-4	12	CSGTGRENIQYF
-	TRBV19	TRBJ2-1	14	CASRKGRYDNEQFF
-	TRBV3-1	TRBJ2-5	13	CASSQMLFETQYF
-	TRBV5-1	TRBJ1-2	15	CASSPSLQGSGGYTF
-	TRBV28	TRBJ2-6	16	CASSFGTGRGANVLTF
-	TRBV11-1	TRBJ1-2	20	CASSFTQPSSLGLTNYGYTF
-	TRBV6-1	TRBJ1-2	14	CASNKGWANYGYTF
-	TRBV3-1	TRBJ2-5	14	CASSSEAGLETQYF
-	TRBV29-1	TRBJ2-1	15	CSVESTPGQSNEQFF
-	TRBV20-1	TRBJ2-7	16	CSARDLEETGSYEQYF
-	TRBV3-1	TRBJ1-2	12	CASSPGNYGYTF
-	TRBV12-5	TRBJ2-3	16	CASGLATVNRADTQYF
-	TRBV11-2	TRBJ2-2	13	CASSSHLTGELFF
-	TRBV7-9	TRBJ1-3	16	CASSRNRGGTGNTIYF
-	TRBV28	TRBJ1-5	14	CASSLYLGNQPQHF
-	TRBV2	TRBJ2-7	14	CASSTKAGAYEQYF
-	TRBV7-9	TRBJ2-3	15	CASSSQRGNSDTQYF
-	TRBV11-2	TRBJ1-6	15	CASSLERTVFSPLHF
once	TRBV18	TRBJ2-2	15	CASSQRDRGSGELFF
-	TRBV20-1	TRBJ2-5	17	CSATRAGGSLFQETQYF
-	TRBV30	TRBJ1-3	14	CAWSESGTGNTIYF
once	TRBV7-9	TRBJ2-1	13	CASSFGSDREKFF
-	TRBV2	TRBJ2-1	13	CASSEDREYEQFF
-	TRBV19	TRBJ2-1	15	CASSIIAGGRNEQFF
-	TRBV12-3/TRBV12-4	TRBJ1-1	15	CASSRGYGGNTEAFF
-	TRBV29-1	TRBJ1-2	13	CSVEEAGGDGYTF
-	TRBV19	TRBJ1-2	14	CASTTPARRYGYTF
-	TRBV15	TRBJ2-5	15	CATSPGTGEQETQYF
-	TRBV5-1	TRBJ2-2	14	CASSLDPNTGELFF
-	TRBV5-1	TRBJ2-1	16	CASTLKGQQTYNEQFF
-	TRBV24-1	TRBJ2-1	12	CATSDGRDEQFF
-	TRBV5-1	TRBJ2-3	14	CASSPLEGPDTQYF
-	TRBV5-4	TRBJ2-2	14	CASSLLSNTGELFF
-	TRBV4-2	TRBJ2-7	15	CASSQEGTFGYEQYF
once	TRBV18	TRBJ2-5	14	CASSPEQGQETQYF
once	TRBV9	TRBJ1-1	15	CASSVGGSRNTEAFF
-	TRBV28	TRBJ1-1	13	CASRERMNTEAFF
-	TRBV7-9	TRBJ2-3	14	CASSPDRFTDTQYF
-	TRBV28	TRBJ1-2	14	CASSFPNPYGGYTF
once	TRBV7-8	TRBJ1-2	14	CASSKGPIGNGYTF
-	TRBV20-1	TRBJ2-5	15	CSARDSPWGQETQYF
-	TRBV28	TRBJ2-7	15	CASSSRGGSNYEQYF
-	TRBV20-1	TRBJ2-7	13	CSAIDRGTDEQYF
-	TRBV30	TRBJ1-3	12	CAWAPVGNTIYF